The clone carrying this TCR beta chain was counted a few times. Its target is not known. TCRdb reprocessed the 5' RACE reads with MiXCR, giving one entry per CDR3 protein. The table has about 120,000 distinct CDR3 sequences, 13% to 15% seen once; the top ten hold 40% to 45%. V was cut by 0 bases and J by 4 bases, with 8 bases left in between. The CDR3 has 14 amino acids. Per germline, CDR1 SGHRS and CDR2 YFSETQ. The sample comes from a study of T cells after yellow fever vaccination. Study-level results: The study re-detected most primary-vaccination clones after the booster (96% CD4, almost 90% CD8).

This sequence was found in a man younger than 35 who received the YFV17D yellow fever vaccine. This chain uses TRBV5-1 with TRBJ2-1; maybe TRBD1 (6 bases). The sequencing used CD8+ T cells sorted from PBMCs, collected 5 days after the yellow fever booster vaccination. CDR3 amino acids: CASSLVQGYNEQFF. In nucleotides, the CDR3 is TGCGCCAGCAGCTTGGTTCAGGGGTACAATGAGCAGTTCTTC.